This TCR beta chain was sequenced for a study of technical replicates of blood from a few donors. This clone was observed once. The V end was cut by 3 bases, the J end by 0 bases, with 10 bases between. This CDR3 spans 15 amino acids. The germline gives CDR1 SGHTA, CDR2 FQGNSA. Data came from immunoSEQ multiplex PCR; TCRdb stores just in-frame clones and leaves some out. The sample lists more than 60,000 clones, 85% to 95% occurring once. The J gene is TRBJ2-3, the V gene TRBV7-2, with D possibly being TRBD2 (6 bases). The sample was T cells isolated from PBMCs. The source of this sequence is a human donor in good health. Here the CDR3 DNA reads TGTGCCAGCAGCTTCGGCGGGGCTAGCACAGATACGCAGTATTTT. The encoded protein is CASSFGGASTDTQYF.